A single sample is the source of the 5 T cell receptor beta chains below, sequenced in a study of OX40 agonist ivuxolimab in advanced cancers. Profiling relied on immunoSEQ multiplex PCR, and the TCRdb table lists in-frame clones only, not all of them. The data show tens of thousands of clones, about 88% seen once. Sample: CD4+ or CD8+ T cells sorted from blood, taken in a trial of the OX40 agonist ivuxolimab. Receptor source: an adult with an advanced solid tumor such as melanoma, head and neck, liver or kidney cancer.

This chain joins TRBV5-6 and TRBJ2-1, with a possible D match to TRBD2 (6 bases). The CDR3 runs to 15 residues. The germline CDR1 and CDR2 sequences are SGHDT and YYEEEE. Trimming removed 4 bases at V and 9 bases at J, with 20 bases between. Here the CDR3 reads CASSPPGDRLSEQFF. As DNA, the CDR3 is TGTGCCAGCAGCCCTCCGGGGGACCGATTATCTGAGCAGTTCTTC.

The V gene is TRBV29-1, the J gene TRBJ1-2, with D unresolved. The V and J ends lost 4 bases and 6 bases respectively, with 12 bases between them. The CDR3 spans 12 residues. In germline, CDR1 is SQVTM, CDR2 ANQGSEA. CDR3 sequence reads: CSVGRDLDGYTF. The CDR3 DNA sequence: TGCAGCGTTGGAAGGGATCTCGATGGCTACACCTTC. Full variable domain (rest looked up from reference TRBV29-1 and TRBJ1-2): SAVISQKPSRDICQRGTSLTIQCQVDSQVTMMFWYRQQPGQSLTLIATANQGSEATYESGFVIDKFPISRPNLTFSTLTVSNMSPEDSSIYLCSVGRDLDGYTFGSGTRLTVV.

The rearrangement links TRBV9 to TRBJ2-7; D possibly matches TRBD1 or TRBD2 (6 bases each). The germline CDR1 and CDR2 sequences are SGDLS and YYNGEE. Trimming left V 0 bases short and J 7 bases short, with 20 bases between. CDR3 size: 16 residues. The CDR3 protein is CASSVEPQRGGREQYF. The CDR3 DNA reads as TGTGCCAGCAGCGTAGAGCCCCAGAGAGGGGGGAGGGAGCAGTACTTC.

This clone came up once. This sequence joins TRBV6-1 and TRBJ1-1; D is unclear. Germline values: CDR1 MNHNS, CDR2 SASEGT. Trimming took 7 bases from V and 4 from J, leaving 10 bases between them. This CDR3 is 12 amino acids long. In DNA, the CDR3 is TGTGCCAGCATGCGCTCGCGCACTGAAGCTTTCTTT. Amino acid sequence: CASMRSRTEAFF.

The chain combines TRBV28 with TRBJ2-1; D is ambiguous. Germline V gives CDR1 MDHEN, CDR2 SYDVKM. This CDR3 region has 16 residues. V was trimmed by 1 base and J by 6 bases, leaving 16 bases between them. The CDR3 DNA reads as TGTGCCAGCAGTTTATCGATTGGGCTTCCCGGCAATGAGCAGTTCTTC. Translating it yields CASSLSIGLPGNEQFF.